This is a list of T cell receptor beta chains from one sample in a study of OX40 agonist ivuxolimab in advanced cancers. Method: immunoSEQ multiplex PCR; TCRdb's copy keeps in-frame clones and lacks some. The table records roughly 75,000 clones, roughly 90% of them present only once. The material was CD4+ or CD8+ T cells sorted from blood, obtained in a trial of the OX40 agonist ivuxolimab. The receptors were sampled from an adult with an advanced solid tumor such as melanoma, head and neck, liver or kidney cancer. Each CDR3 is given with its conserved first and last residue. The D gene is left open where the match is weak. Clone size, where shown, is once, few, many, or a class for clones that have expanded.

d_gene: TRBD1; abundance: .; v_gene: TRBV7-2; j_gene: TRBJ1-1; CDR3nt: TGTGCCAGCAGCTTCAGTGCCGGACAGGGTATTCTAAAGACTGAAGCTTTCTTT; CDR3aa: CASSFSAGQGILKTEAFF
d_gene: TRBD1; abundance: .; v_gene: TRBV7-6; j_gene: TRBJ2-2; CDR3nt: TGTGCCAGCAGCTCGGACAGGGAGACCGGGGAGCTGTTTTTT; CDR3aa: CASSSDRETGELFF
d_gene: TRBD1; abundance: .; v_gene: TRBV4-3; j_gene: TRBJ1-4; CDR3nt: TGCGCCAGCAGCCAAGCCACAGGGGCTAATGAAAAACTGTTTTTT; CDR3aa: CASSQATGANEKLFF
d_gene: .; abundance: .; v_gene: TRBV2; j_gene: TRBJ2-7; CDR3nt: TGTGCCAGCAACTCACGAGGCAACGGGCCTTACGAGCAGTACTTC; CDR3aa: CASNSRGNGPYEQYF
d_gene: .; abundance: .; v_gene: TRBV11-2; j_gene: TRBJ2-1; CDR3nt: TGTGCCACCTTGGAGAGCGTTTACAATGAGCAGTTCTTC; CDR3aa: CATLESVYNEQFF
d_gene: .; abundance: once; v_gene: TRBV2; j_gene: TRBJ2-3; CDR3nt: TGTGCCAGCAGTGGCCCTCCTACCTTCACAGATACGCAGTATTTT; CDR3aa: CASSGPPTFTDTQYF
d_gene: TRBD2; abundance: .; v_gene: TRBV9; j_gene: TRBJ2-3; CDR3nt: TGTGCCAGCAGCGGGGGACTAGCGGTAAACACAGATACGCAGTATTTT; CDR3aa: CASSGGLAVNTDTQYF
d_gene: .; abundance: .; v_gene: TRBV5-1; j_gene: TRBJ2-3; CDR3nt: TGCGCCAGCAGCTCCCGGGACATAAGCACAGATACGCAGTATTTT; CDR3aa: CASSSRDISTDTQYF
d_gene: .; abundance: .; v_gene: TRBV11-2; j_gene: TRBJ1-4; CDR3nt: TGTGCCAGCAGCTCCCAGGGATCCCCTAATGAAAAACTGTTTTTT; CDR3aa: CASSSQGSPNEKLFF
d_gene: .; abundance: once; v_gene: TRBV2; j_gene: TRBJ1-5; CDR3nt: TGTGCCAGCAGTGGAGAGGGGAATCAGCCCCAGCATTTT; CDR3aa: CASSGEGNQPQHF
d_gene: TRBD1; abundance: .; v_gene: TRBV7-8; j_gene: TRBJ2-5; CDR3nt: TGTGCCAGCAGCCTAAATACAGGGGAGGAGACCCAGTACTTC; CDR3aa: CASSLNTGEETQYF
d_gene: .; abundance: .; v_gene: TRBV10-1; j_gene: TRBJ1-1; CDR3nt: TGCGCCAGCAGGGAAACGGTGAACACTGAAGCTTTCTTT; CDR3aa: CASRETVNTEAFF
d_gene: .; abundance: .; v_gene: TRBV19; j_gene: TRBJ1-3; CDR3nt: TGTGCCAGTAGTATGAGTACTGGAAACACCATATATTTT; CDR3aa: CASSMSTGNTIYF
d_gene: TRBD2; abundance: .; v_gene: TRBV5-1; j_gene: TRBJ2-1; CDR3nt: TGCGCCAGCAGCTTTCTAGCGGGGGGCGCGGATGAGCAGTTCTTC; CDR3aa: CASSFLAGGADEQFF
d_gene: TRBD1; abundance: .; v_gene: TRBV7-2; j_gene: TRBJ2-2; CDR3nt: TGTGCCAGCAGCCAATCGCAGGGGGACACCGGGGAGCTGTTTTTT; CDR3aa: CASSQSQGDTGELFF
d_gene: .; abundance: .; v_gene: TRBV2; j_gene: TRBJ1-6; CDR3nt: TGTGCCAGCAGTGAAGGGGGGGGGTCCTATAATTCACCCCTCCACTTT; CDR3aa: CASSEGGGSYNSPLHF
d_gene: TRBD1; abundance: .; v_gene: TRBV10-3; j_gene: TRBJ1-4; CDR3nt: TGTGCCATCAGTGATCGGACAGGGATAGGAGAAAAACTGTTTTTT; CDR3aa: CAISDRTGIGEKLFF
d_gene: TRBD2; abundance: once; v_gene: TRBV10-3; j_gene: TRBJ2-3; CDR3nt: TGTGCCATCAGTGAAAGGCTAGCGGGGGCTTCTCAGTGGACAGATACGCAGTATTTT; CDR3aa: CAISERLAGASQWTDTQYF
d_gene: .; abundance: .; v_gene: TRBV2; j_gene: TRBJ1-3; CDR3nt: TGTGCCAGCACGGGAGGGGCTGGAAACACCATATATTTT; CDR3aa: CASTGGAGNTIYF
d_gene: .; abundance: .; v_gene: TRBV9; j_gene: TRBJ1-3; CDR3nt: TGTGCCAGCAGCGTGGGATGGGGGGGAACTGGAAACACCATATATTTT; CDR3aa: CASSVGWGGTGNTIYF
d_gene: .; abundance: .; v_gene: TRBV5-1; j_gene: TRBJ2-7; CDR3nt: TGCGCCAGCAGCTCAGTGACGGGGACCTACGAGCAGTACTTC; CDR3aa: CASSSVTGTYEQYF
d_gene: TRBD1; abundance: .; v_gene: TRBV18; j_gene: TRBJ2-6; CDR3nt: TGTGCCAGCTCACTCGAACAGGGGGCGCTTGGGGCCAACGTCCTGACTTTC; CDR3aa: CASSLEQGALGANVLTF
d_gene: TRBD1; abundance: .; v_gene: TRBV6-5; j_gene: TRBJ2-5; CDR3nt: TGTGCCAGCTCAGGGACAGGGCCTTCGGCGGCCCAGTACTTC; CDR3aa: CASSGTGPSAAQYF
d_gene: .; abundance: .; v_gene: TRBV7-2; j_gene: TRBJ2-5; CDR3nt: TGTGCCAGCAGCGCACGTTGGCTGGAGACCCAGTACTTC; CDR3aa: CASSARWLETQYF
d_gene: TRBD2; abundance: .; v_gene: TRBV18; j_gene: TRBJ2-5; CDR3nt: TGTGCCAGCTCAACAACCAGACTAGCGGAAAGACAAGAGACCCAGTACTTC; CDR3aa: CASSTTRLAERQETQYF
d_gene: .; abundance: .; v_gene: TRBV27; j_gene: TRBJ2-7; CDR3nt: TGTGCCAGCAGTTCCGACGAGCAGTACTTC; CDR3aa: CASSSDEQYF
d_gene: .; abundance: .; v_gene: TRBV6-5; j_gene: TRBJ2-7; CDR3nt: TGTGCCAGCAGTTTAGCCAGAATCAACGAGCAGTACTTC; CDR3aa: CASSLARINEQYF
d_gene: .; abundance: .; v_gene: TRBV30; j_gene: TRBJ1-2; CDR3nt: TGTGCCTGGGCCCCCCAGGGCATCTATGGCTACACCTTC; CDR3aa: CAWAPQGIYGYTF
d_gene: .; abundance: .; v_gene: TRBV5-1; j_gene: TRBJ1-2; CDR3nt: TGCGCCAGCAGCCGCCTCCAAGCTAACTATGGCTACACCTTC; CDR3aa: CASSRLQANYGYTF
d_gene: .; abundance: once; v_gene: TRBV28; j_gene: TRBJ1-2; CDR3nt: TGTGCCAGCAGCCCCGGGACGACAATGGGCTATGGCTACACCTTC; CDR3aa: CASSPGTTMGYGYTF
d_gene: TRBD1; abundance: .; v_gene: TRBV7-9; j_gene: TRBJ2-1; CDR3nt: TGTGCCAGCGCTTTCTATGGACAGGGGGATGAGCAGTTCTTC; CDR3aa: CASAFYGQGDEQFF
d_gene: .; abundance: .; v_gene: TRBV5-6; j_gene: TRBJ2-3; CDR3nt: TGTGCCAGCACCCTAGGAACTATCACAGATACGCAGTATTTT; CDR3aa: CASTLGTITDTQYF
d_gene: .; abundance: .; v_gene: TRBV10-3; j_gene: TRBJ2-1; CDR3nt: TGTGCCATCAGTGAGGTGCGACAGAGCACCTACAATGAGCAGTTCTTC; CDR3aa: CAISEVRQSTYNEQFF
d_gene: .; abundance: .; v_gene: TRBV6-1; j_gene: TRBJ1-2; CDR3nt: TGTGCCAGCAGTACGGGTGCTGGCTACACCTTC; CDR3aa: CASSTGAGYTF
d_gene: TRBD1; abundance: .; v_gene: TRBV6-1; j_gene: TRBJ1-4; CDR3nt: TGTGCCAGCTCTGAGACAGGGTATGAAAAACTGTTTTTT; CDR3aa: CASSETGYEKLFF
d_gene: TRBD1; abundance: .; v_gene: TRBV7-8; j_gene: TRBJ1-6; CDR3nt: TGTGCCAGCAGCATCCCGACAGGGAGAACATCACCCCTCCACTTT; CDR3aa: CASSIPTGRTSPLHF
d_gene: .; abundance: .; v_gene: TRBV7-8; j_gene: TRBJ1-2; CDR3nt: TGTGCCAGCAGCTTAATGGATCTTTCAAGTGGTGGCTACACCTTC; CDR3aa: CASSLMDLSSGGYTF
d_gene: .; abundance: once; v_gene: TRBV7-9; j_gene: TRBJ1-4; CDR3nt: TGTGCCAGCAGCTTATGGGCGGGGAGTAATGAAAAACTGTTTTTT; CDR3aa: CASSLWAGSNEKLFF